One and the same sample provided the 32 T cell receptor beta chains below, sequenced in a study of blood T cell repertoires in COVID-19. This table comes from immunoSEQ multiplex PCR, and its TCRdb copy is limited to in-frame clones, with some not included. The sample shows around 70,000 clones, 80% to 90% of them seen only once. The material sequenced was peripheral blood. The receptors here all came from a woman aged 80 or older with active or convalescent COVID-19.

This chain's CDR3 is CASSLGQGLDTQYF. The CDR3 coding sequence is TGCGCCAGCTCCCTGGGACAGGGACTAGATACGCAGTATTTT. V is TRBV5-1 and J is TRBJ2-3; 9 nucleotides agree with TRBD1. The CDR3 spans 14 residues. Unmatched junction bases numbered 8, after V lost 7 bases and J lost 5 bases. CDR1 and CDR2 (germline): SGHRS, YFSETQ.

The count of this clone is one. A read error may produce the germline difference seen at one junction end. Other DNA sequences from this sample encode an identical CDR3 as well. V usage is TRBV5-1 and J usage is TRBJ2-7; TRBD2 matches at 7 bases. The CDR3 consists of 13 residues. Germline assignment: CDR1 SGHRS and CDR2 YFSETQ. The CDR3 DNA follows: TGCGCCAGTAGCTTGGAGGGAGGGGACGAGCAGTACTTC. This encodes CASSLEGGDEQYF.

This chain connects TRBV6-6 to TRBJ1-1; no firm D call. The V and J ends lost 8 bases and 1 base respectively, with 5 bases between them. CDR1 is MNHNY and CDR2 is SVGAGI in the germline V gene (reference sequence). The CDR3 consists of 11 residues. CDR3 in amino acids: CASLGNTEAFF. Written as DNA, the CDR3 is TGTGCCAGCCTCGGGAACACTGAAGCTTTCTTT.

This clone was observed a single time. The rearrangement links TRBV19 to TRBJ1-5; D might be TRBD1 (5 bases). This CDR3 region has 13 residues. Germline lookup yields CDR1 LNHDA and CDR2 SQIVND (reference sequence). Trimming took 4 bases from V and 7 from J, leaving 11 bases between them. CDR3 coding DNA: TGTGCCAGTAGTAGTCAGGGACTACAGCCCCAGCATTTT. Protein product: CASSSQGLQPQHF.

The V and J genes are TRBV7-2 and TRBJ2-7, with 8 bases identical to TRBD1. This CDR3 has 15 residues. Trimming removed 5 bases from V and 0 bases from J; junction bases left unmatched: 6. Germline V CDR1 and CDR2: SGHTA, FQGNSA. The CDR3 DNA sequence: TGTGCCAGCAGCCTAGGACAGGGTCTCTCCTACGAGCAGTACTTC. This sequence encodes CASSLGQGLSYEQYF.

This rearrangement joins TRBV11-2 to TRBJ2-1, with D possibly matching TRBD2 (5 bases). Germline V gives CDR1 SGHAT, CDR2 FQNNGV. The V end was cut by 1 base, the J end by 4 bases, with 5 bases between. The length of the CDR3 is 13 residues. The CDR3 DNA reads as TGTGCCAGCAGCTTAGCGGGGTACAATGAGCAGTTCTTC. Translation gives CASSLAGYNEQFF.

The genes are TRBV19 and TRBJ1-2; D unresolved. This CDR3 spans 13 amino acids. V lost 10 bases, J lost 4 bases, and 16 bases lay in between. The germline CDR1 and CDR2 sequences are LNHDA and SQIVND (reference sequence). Here the CDR3 DNA reads TGTGCCATCCCCGCCCCGGGAGGCTATGGCTACACCTTC. Its translation is CAIPAPGGYGYTF.

This chain connects TRBV7-3 to TRBJ2-7; weak D call: TRBD2 (6 bases). This CDR3 has 14 residues. Trimming took 6 bases from V and 2 from J, leaving 14 bases between them. Germline-derived CDR1 and CDR2 are SGHTA and FQGTGA. CDR3 residues: CASSLGRGTYEQYF. The CDR3 coding sequence is TGTGCCAGCAGTCTCGGACGGGGGACCTACGAGCAGTACTTC. The full variable domain, in which reference TRBV7-3 and TRBJ2-7 provide the parts outside the CDR3, is GAGVSQTPSNKVTEKGKYVELRCDPISGHTALYWYRQSLGQGPEFLIYFQGTGAADDSGLPNDRFFAVRPEGSVSTLKIQRTERGDSAVYLCASSLGRGTYEQYFGPGTRLTVT.

The chain combines TRBV7-2 with TRBJ1-3, with 8 bases aligning to TRBD1. This CDR3 is built from 14 residues. CDR1 is SGHTA, CDR2 FQGNSA, per germline. V lost 4 bases and J lost 6; bases outside the gene matches: 5. For the CDR3, the DNA is TGTGCCAGCAGCTCTAGACAGGGGCCAAACACCATATATTTT. Its translation is CASSSRQGPNTIYF.

V gene TRBV10-3 combines with J gene TRBJ1-5; D unclear. Trimming cost V 4 bases and J 1 base, with 11 bases left between them. This CDR3 has 15 residues. In germline, CDR1 is ENHRY, CDR2 SYGVKD. The CDR3 reads CAISANWASNQPQHF. The CDR3 region has the DNA TGTGCCATCAGTGCTAACTGGGCGAGCAATCAGCCCCAGCATTTT.

V gene TRBV7-2 combines with J gene TRBJ1-2, with 9 bases fitting TRBD1. This CDR3 region has 16 residues. The germline gives CDR1 SGHTA, CDR2 FQGNSA. V was pared by 1 base and J by 7 bases, with 10 bases of the junction left unmatched. The CDR3 DNA is TGTGCCAGCAGCTTAGAGGGGGACAGGGTATCCGGTGGCTACACCTTC. Translating gives CASSLEGDRVSGGYTF.

The chain combines TRBV6-5 with TRBJ1-3; D perhaps matches TRBD1 (5 bases). The CDR3 covers 15 residues. Germline V gene sequence: CDR1 MNHEY, CDR2 SVGAGI. V shed 6 bases and J shed 4 bases, with 16 bases lying between them. CDR3: CASSGNQGRGNTIYF. In DNA, the CDR3 is TGTGCCAGCAGCGGAAATCAGGGAAGGGGAAACACCATATATTTT.

The chain links TRBV28 to TRBJ2-1; the D gene is possibly TRBD2 (5 bases). Germline V lookup: CDR1 MDHEN, CDR2 SYDVKM. V lost 4 bases, J lost 10 bases, and 17 bases lay in between. This CDR3 comprises 14 residues. CDR3 nucleotide sequence: TGTGCCAGCAGTTCCCCCTTCGCGGGTTACGAGCAGTTCTTC. As protein: CASSSPFAGYEQFF.

The chain links TRBV24-1 to TRBJ2-1; 7 nucleotides match TRBD1. The CDR3 is made up of 16 amino acids. V lost 3 bases to trimming and J lost 9 bases; unmatched junction nucleotides: 13. Germline CDR1 KGHDR, CDR2 SFDVKD. In DNA, the CDR3 is TGTGCCACCAGTGATCCGCCGGGACAGCAAGCTCCTGAGCAGTTCTTC. Translating gives CATSDPPGQQAPEQFF.

The chain combines TRBV7-8 with TRBJ2-7; D gene unclear. Trimming took off 6 bases at V and 6 bases at J, with 12 bases between the two ends. The CDR3 runs to 12 residues. Germline CDR1 and CDR2: SGHVS and FQNEAQ. The CDR3 nucleotides read TGTGCCAGCAGTCATCCCCGAGGCGAGCAGTACTTC. Its translation is CASSHPRGEQYF.

The genes are TRBV7-9 and TRBJ1-2, with a tentative D call TRBD1 (5 bases). V was cut by 5 bases and J by 3 bases, with 16 bases left in between. The germline gives CDR1 SEHNR, CDR2 FQNEAQ (reference sequence). The length of the CDR3 is 15 residues. CDR3 sequence (DNA): TGTGCCAGCAGCGGGTTGCGGGGACGCGACTATGGCTACACCTTC. It yields the protein CASSGLRGRDYGYTF.

V and J are TRBV7-2 and TRBJ2-2; 10 bases match TRBD2. The CDR3 contains 17 residues. CDR1 SGHTA and CDR2 FQGNSA come from the germline V gene. After removal of 3 bases from V and 2 bases from J, the junction contained 6 bases not matched to a gene. CDR3 residues: CASSLLAGGQNTGELFF. In DNA form, the CDR3 reads TGTGCCAGCAGCTTGTTAGCGGGAGGCCAAAACACCGGGGAGCTGTTTTTT.

The sample holds a few counts of this clone. The V call is TRBV2, the J call TRBJ1-5; TRBD1 might be the D (6 bases). This CDR3 is 14 amino acids long. Germline CDR1 and CDR2: SNHLY and FYNNEI. Trimming left V 6 bases short and J 7 bases short, with 16 bases between. The DNA of the CDR3 is TGTGCCAGCAGCGACCAGGGGTTGTTGCAGCCCCAGCATTTT. Protein product: CASSDQGLLQPQHF.

The chain joins TRBV27 to TRBJ1-4; 11 nucleotides agree with TRBD1. Germline values: CDR1 MNHEY, CDR2 SMNVEV (reference sequence). The CDR3 has 14 residues. With V trimmed by 4 bases and J by 5 bases, 0 bases remained unmatched. The CDR3 reads CASSWDRGNEKLFF. The CDR3 nucleotides are TGTGCCAGCAGTTGGGACAGGGGGAATGAAAAACTGTTTTTT.

The CDR3 reads CAWSVGAAGNTIYF. CDR3 bases: TGTGCCTGGAGTGTTGGGGCTGCAGGAAACACCATATATTTT. The gene calls are TRBV30 and TRBJ1-3; weak D call: TRBD1 (5 bases). This CDR3 comprises 14 residues. The germline V gene encodes CDR1 GTSNPN and CDR2 SVGIG (reference sequence). V was shortened by 0 bases and J by 4 bases, with 10 bases between the two germline ends.

This clone was recorded only once. The chain recombines TRBV4-1 with TRBJ2-5; 8 bases are shared with TRBD2. The germline V gene encodes CDR1 MGHRA and CDR2 YSYEKL. The V gene end was trimmed by 2 bases and the J gene end by 2 bases; junction bases not matched to a gene: 10. The CDR3 loop spans 17 amino acids. CDR3 coding DNA: TGCGCCAGCAGCCAACGACCGGGGGCTAGCGGGCAAGAGACCCAGTACTTC. Translated: CASSQRPGASGQETQYF.

This sequence joins TRBV4-1 and TRBJ2-3, with TRBD1 identical over 8 bases. The CDR3 has 14 amino acids. CDR1 is MGHRA, CDR2 YSYEKL, per germline. The junction had 8 bases not matched to a gene; V was cut back by 6 bases and J by 6 bases. CDR3 amino acids: CASRDGQGGDTQYF. The CDR3 DNA follows: TGCGCCAGCAGGGACGGACAGGGTGGCGATACGCAGTATTTT.

This clone was detected once. This chain joins TRBV5-6 and TRBJ2-1; D call uncertain. Trimming took 2 bases from V and 0 from J, leaving 6 bases between them. Germline V gene lookup returns CDR1 SGHDT and CDR2 YYEEEE. This CDR3 has 14 amino acids. The CDR3 DNA reads TGTGCCAGCAGCTTCTCGAGCTCCTACAATGAGCAGTTCTTC. Its protein is CASSFSSSYNEQFF.

The chain links TRBV7-3 to TRBJ2-1; TRBD2 matches 8 bases. With 1 base clipped from V and 0 bases from J, the junction kept 5 bases outside the gene matches. This CDR3 region has 17 residues. The germline V gene encodes CDR1 SGHTA and CDR2 FQGTGA. For the CDR3, the DNA is TGTGCCAGCAGCTTAAACGGGGGGGCAGGCTCCTACAATGAGCAGTTCTTC. This gives the protein CASSLNGGAGSYNEQFF.

The chain employs TRBV6-6 and TRBJ1-2, with TRBD1 as a possible D gene (5 bases). Germline V gene sequence: CDR1 MNHNY, CDR2 SVGAGI (reference sequence). Trimming took 7 bases from V and 2 from J, leaving 17 bases between them. The CDR3 extends over 15 amino acids. The CDR3 protein is CASTQPSQANYGYTF. In DNA, the CDR3 is TGTGCCAGCACTCAACCCTCACAGGCGAACTATGGCTACACCTTC.

The chain has TRBV5-6 and TRBJ1-2; D might be TRBD1 (5 bases). V lost 1 base and J 2 bases, leaving 9 bases between the germline ends. Germline CDR1 is SGHDT and CDR2 is YYEEEE. This CDR3 has 14 residues. CDR3 protein: CASSLRQQNYGYTF. The CDR3 nucleotides read TGTGCCAGCAGCTTGAGACAGCAAAACTATGGCTACACCTTC.

The chain uses TRBV7-8 and TRBJ2-2; a possible D gene is TRBD2 (6 bases). The CDR3 totals 18 residues. Germline values: CDR1 SGHVS, CDR2 FQNEAQ. The V and J ends lost 5 bases and 6 bases respectively, with 25 bases between them. The CDR3 DNA follows: TGTGCCAGCAGCCCCCCGCGCCGGTTGGGGGGAATAGCCGGGGAGCTGTTTTTT. Translated, it gives CASSPPRRLGGIAGELFF.

This chain joins TRBV27 and TRBJ1-6, with D unresolved. The CDR3 totals 13 residues. The ends were cut back, 6 bases at V and 4 bases at J, with 7 bases in the middle. In germline, CDR1 is MNHEY, CDR2 SMNVEV (reference sequence). This chain's CDR3 is CASRSGYNSPLHF. The CDR3 DNA is TGTGCCAGCAGGTCAGGTTATAATTCACCCCTCCACTTT.

The genes are TRBV4-2 and TRBJ1-3; a weak D match, TRBD1 (5 bases). Germline assignment: CDR1 LGHNA and CDR2 YNFKEQ. This CDR3 comprises 16 residues. The V gene lost 4 bases and the J gene lost 0 bases, with 13 bases spanning the gap. CDR3 region: CASSLQTELSGNTIYF. DNA for the CDR3: TGTGCCAGCAGCCTACAGACAGAACTCTCTGGAAACACCATATATTTT.

Notes on this clone: Distinct nucleotide sequences in the sample also encode this CDR3. The chain couples TRBV4-1 to TRBJ1-3; D may be TRBD1 (5 bases). This CDR3 spans 15 amino acids. Germline-derived CDR1 and CDR2 are MGHRA and YSYEKL. The germline V and J ends were trimmed by 4 bases and 0 bases, with 10 bases remaining between them. Here the CDR3 reads CASSRTGDSGNTIYF. CDR3 sequence (DNA): TGCGCCAGCAGCCGCACAGGAGACTCTGGAAACACCATATATTTT.

The chain carries TRBV7-2 and TRBJ2-3; TRBD2 matches 13 bases. Losses at the gene ends were 5 bases for V and 5 bases for J; bases not matched to a gene: 7. Germline CDR1 is SGHTA and CDR2 is FQGNSA. The length of the CDR3 is 16 residues. CDR3 nucleotides: TGTGCCAGCAGCCTTGGACTAGCGGGGGCCCTAGATACGCAGTATTTT. Its translation is CASSLGLAGALDTQYF.

This sequence joins TRBV9 and TRBJ1-1, with unresolved D. The CDR3 is made up of 13 amino acids. Germline V gene data show CDR1 as SGDLS and CDR2 as YYNGEE. V was clipped by 3 bases and J by 1 base, with 7 bases between them. CDR3 sequence: CASSAAGNTEAFF. The CDR3 nucleotides are TGTGCCAGCAGCGCAGCGGGGAACACTGAAGCTTTCTTT.